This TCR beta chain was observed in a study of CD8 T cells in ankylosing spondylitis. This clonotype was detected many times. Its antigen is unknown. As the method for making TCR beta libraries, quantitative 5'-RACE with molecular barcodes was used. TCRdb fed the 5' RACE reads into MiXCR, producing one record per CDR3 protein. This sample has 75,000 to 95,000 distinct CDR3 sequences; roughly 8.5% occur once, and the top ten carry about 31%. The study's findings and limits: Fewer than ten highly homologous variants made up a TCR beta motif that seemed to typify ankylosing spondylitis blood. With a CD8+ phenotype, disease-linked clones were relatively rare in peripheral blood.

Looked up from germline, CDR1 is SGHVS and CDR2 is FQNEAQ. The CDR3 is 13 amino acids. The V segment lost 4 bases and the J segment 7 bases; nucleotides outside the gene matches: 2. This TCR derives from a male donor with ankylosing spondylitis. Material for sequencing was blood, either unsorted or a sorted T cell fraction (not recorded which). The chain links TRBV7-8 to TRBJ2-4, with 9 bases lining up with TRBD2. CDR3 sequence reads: CASSSSGINIQYF. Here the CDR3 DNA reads TGTGCCAGCAGCTCTAGCGGGATCAACATTCAGTACTTC.